This section outlines one T cell receptor beta chain sequence together with its context. TCRdb keeps only in-frame clones here, not all; method: immunoSEQ multiplex PCR. Among some 63,000 clones, 85% to 90% were seen once, and the ten largest hold about 5%. The data stem from a study of technical replicates of blood from a few donors. Germline-derived CDR1 and CDR2 are SQVTM and ANQGSEA. This CDR3 spans 13 amino acids. The ends lost 2 bases at V and 5 bases at J; junction bases unmatched: 4. The sequencing sample was made of PBMCs. The origin of this receptor is a human donor in good health. Some clones in this sample may be carry-over from other donors' samples. The V call is TRBV29-1, the J call TRBJ2-7; 9 bases are shared with TRBD1. The CDR3 DNA is TGCAGCGTTGAAAGGGACAGGGAACACGAGCAGTACTTC. Its protein product is CSVERDREHEQYF.